What follows are 6 T cell receptor beta chains derived from one specimen sequenced in a study of identical twins. Each CDR3 protein is one row after TCRdb ran MiXCR on the 5' RACE reads. The sample records around 370,000 distinct CDR3 sequences, 7% to 9.5% being singletons. The sample taken for sequencing was naive T cells sorted from blood. The receptor set was obtained from a woman aged 45-59 years in good health.

This clonotype was counted ten times or more. This chain uses TRBV24-1 with TRBJ2-1, with 9 bases identical to TRBD2. The CDR3 has 15 amino acids. V lost 5 bases and J lost 3; bases outside the gene matches: 4. Germline assignment: CDR1 KGHDR and CDR2 SFDVKD. CDR3 in amino acids: CATSAAGGFYNEQFF. DNA for the CDR3: TGTGCCACCAGTGCCGCGGGAGGGTTCTACAATGAGCAGTTCTTC.

The chain employs TRBV20-1 and TRBJ2-7; D gene uncertain. The length of the CDR3 is 14 residues. CDR1 and CDR2 from the germline V gene are DFQATT and SNEGSKA (reference sequence). Trimming removed 5 bases from V and 2 bases from J, with 16 bases in between. The chain's CDR3 is CSARPGPPPYEQYF. The CDR3 DNA reads as TGCAGTGCTCGCCCGGGTCCTCCCCCCTACGAGCAGTACTTC.

This clonotype was observed at least ten times. V usage is TRBV12-3 or TRBV12-4 and J usage is TRBJ2-3, with D unresolved. Trimming pared 8 bases from V and 5 bases from J, leaving 5 bases between. CDR3 length: 10 amino acids. For the CDR3, the DNA is TGTGCCAGCCAAATAGATACGCAGTATTTT. Encoded protein: CASQIDTQYF.

This clonotype was recorded many times. V is TRBV29-1 and J is TRBJ1-1, with D possibly matching TRBD1 (5 bases). There are 14 residues in the CDR3. Deletions cut 4 bases from V and 1 base from J, with 13 bases between. CDR1 is SQVTM and CDR2 is ANQGSEA in the germline V gene. CDR3 DNA sequence: TGCAGCGTTGTCAAGGGGCCCAGGAACACTGAAGCTTTCTTT. This sequence encodes CSVVKGPRNTEAFF. Full variable domain (missing parts from reference TRBV29-1 and TRBJ1-1): SAVISQKPSRDICQRGTSLTIQCQVDSQVTMMFWYRQQPGQSLTLIATANQGSEATYESGFVIDKFPISRPNLTFSTLTVSNMSPEDSSIYLCSVVKGPRNTEAFFGQGTRLTVV.

This sequence joins TRBV12-3 or TRBV12-4 and TRBJ2-4, with a tentative D call TRBD2 (6 bases). The CDR3 sequence is 13 residues long. V was clipped by 5 bases and J by 13 bases, with 18 bases between them. CDR3 sequence reads: CASSPLPGEGQYF. In DNA form, the CDR3 reads TGTGCCAGCAGTCCACTCCCGGGAGAGGGACAGTACTTC.

The sample holds many counts of this clonotype. The gene calls are TRBV20-1 and TRBJ2-4; 7 bases fit TRBD1. The CDR3 consists of 15 residues. The ends lost 5 bases at V and 0 bases at J; junction bases unmatched: 7. In germline, CDR1 is DFQATT, CDR2 SNEGSKA (reference sequence). CDR3 loop: CSARRTGQAKNIQYF. CDR3 coding DNA: TGCAGTGCTCGTAGGACAGGTCAAGCCAAAAACATTCAGTACTTC.